This entry lists 9 T cell receptor beta chains sequenced from one sample in a study of blood T cell repertoires in COVID-19. Repertoires were generated with immunoSEQ multiplex PCR, while TCRdb's copy carries only in-frame clones and drops some. The table includes about 140,000 clones, about three quarters detected once. Sequencing was performed on peripheral blood. The receptors were sampled from a woman aged 50 to 60 with active or convalescent COVID-19.

V usage is TRBV11-2 and J usage is TRBJ2-7, with TRBD1 matching 8 bases. Germline lookup yields CDR1 SGHAT and CDR2 FQNNGV. V lost 5 bases, J lost 4 bases, and 22 bases stayed unmatched. This CDR3 has 19 residues. The chain's CDR3 is CASSVTPSPDRVSSYEQYF. CDR3 sequence (DNA): TGTGCCAGCAGCGTTACTCCTTCCCCGGACAGGGTGTCGTCGTACGAGCAGTACTTC.

The V call is TRBV19, the J call TRBJ2-2; TRBD1 matches at 7 bases. Germline V gene data show CDR1 as LNHDA and CDR2 as SQIVND (reference sequence). Losses at the gene ends were 4 bases for V and 7 bases for J; bases not matched to a gene: 6. The CDR3 spans 14 residues. CDR3: CASSRQGESGELFF. CDR3 sequence (DNA): TGTGCCAGTAGTAGGCAGGGGGAAAGCGGGGAGCTGTTTTTT.

The rearrangement uses TRBV3-1 (or the pseudogene TRBV3-2) and TRBJ1-2; TRBD1 aligns across 8 bases. V lost 2 bases and J lost 5; bases outside the gene matches: 22. Per the germline V gene, CDR1 is LGHDT and CDR2 is YNNKEL (reference sequence). The CDR3 has 20 residues. Here the CDR3 DNA reads TGTGCCAGCAGCCAATACGCCCCCGGTACAGGGGGATCCGACCCTTATGGCTACACCTTC. It yields the protein CASSQYAPGTGGSDPYGYTF.

This chain connects TRBV11-2 to TRBJ2-1; no clear D gene. CDR1 and CDR2 (germline): SGHAT, FQNNGV. The length of the CDR3 is 13 residues. V lost 0 bases and J 5 bases, leaving 5 bases between the germline ends. CDR3 in amino acids: CASSLESDNEQFF. CDR3 bases: TGTGCCAGCAGCTTAGAATCGGACAATGAGCAGTTCTTC.

The J gene is TRBJ1-5, the V gene TRBV4-2, with 7 bases fitting TRBD1. This CDR3 has 15 amino acids. V lost 3 bases and J lost 7; bases outside the gene matches: 9. Germline loops: CDR1 LGHNA, CDR2 YNFKEQ. The CDR3 here is CASSHQTGTQQPQHF. The CDR3 DNA reads as TGTGCCAGCAGCCACCAGACAGGGACGCAACAGCCCCAGCATTTT.

The genes are TRBV7-2 and TRBJ2-1; TRBD2 matches 7 bases. The germline gives CDR1 SGHTA, CDR2 FQGNSA. The CDR3 totals 15 residues. V was pared by 5 bases and J by 4 bases, with 8 bases of the junction left unmatched. CDR3 sequence: CASSPDLAGYNEQFF. The DNA for the CDR3 is TGTGCCAGCAGCCCGGACTTAGCGGGTTACAATGAGCAGTTCTTC.

V is TRBV15 and J is TRBJ1-3; TRBD1 aligns across 8 bases. Losses at the gene ends were 4 bases for V and 0 bases for J; bases not matched to a gene: 8. The germline V gene encodes CDR1 LNHNV and CDR2 YYDKDF (reference sequence). The CDR3 has 17 residues. The CDR3: CATSTTTGARSGNTIYF. DNA of the CDR3: TGTGCCACCAGCACTACGACAGGGGCTCGCTCTGGAAACACCATATATTTT.

This clone was seen a few times. The rearrangement links TRBV5-4 to TRBJ1-4; D remains unclear. CDR1 is SGHNT, CDR2 YYREEE, per germline (reference sequence). Trimming took 2 bases from V and 5 from J, leaving 10 bases between them. CDR3 size: 14 residues. The CDR3 DNA sequence: TGTGCCAGCAGCTTTCGGGGAGACAATGAAAAACTGTTTTTT. Protein sequence: CASSFRGDNEKLFF.

The chain employs TRBV7-7 and TRBJ2-2; possibly TRBD1 for D (5 bases). This CDR3 is built from 17 residues. V was shortened by 5 bases and J by 0 bases, with 16 bases between the two germline ends. Germline CDR1 and CDR2: SSHAT and FNYEAQ (reference sequence). The CDR3 reads CASSQSGIGPNTGELFF. The DNA for the CDR3 is TGTGCCAGCAGCCAGTCAGGGATCGGCCCGAACACCGGGGAGCTGTTTTTT.